This TCR beta chain originates from a study of CD8+ T cells in alopecia areata. Per germline, CDR1 SQVTM and CDR2 ANQGSEA. The V gene lost 8 bases and the J gene lost 6 bases, with 20 bases spanning the gap. This CDR3 comprises 14 residues. Reverse transcription of extracted RNA yielded cDNA, which provided the sequencing template. Only in-frame clones appear in the TCRdb table, and some are missing; sequencing was by immunoSEQ multiplex PCR. This sample yields approximately 180,000 clones, of which 50% to 60% are seen a single time; roughly 14% belongs to the top ten. The receptor was isolated from a human donor with alopecia areata. The V call is TRBV29-1, the J call TRBJ2-1, with D perhaps matching TRBD1 or TRBD2 (6 bases each). Sample: CD4+ T cells sorted from blood, taken at week 0. CDR3 protein: CSMSFGGPGNEQFF. The CDR3 DNA follows: TGCAGCATGTCCTTTGGGGGGCCGGGCAATGAGCAGTTCTTC.